Each of the 5 T cell receptor beta chains below was sequenced from the same sample in a study of T cells in Graves' hyperthyroidism and ophthalmopathy. From RNA transcripts, TCR beta CDR3 regions were amplified. HTBI primers were used for first-round RT-PCR of the TCR CDR3. MiXCR was run by TCRdb on the multiplex PCR reads, yielding one entry per CDR3 protein. The top ten hold roughly 7.7% of the sample, which has approximately 500,000 distinct CDR3 sequences, 46% seen once. The sequenced material came from peripheral blood or thyroid tissue (not recorded which). All receptors derive from a woman between 18 and 30 years old with Graves' hyperthyroidism.

The genes are TRBV15 and TRBJ2-5, with D perhaps TRBD1 or TRBD2 (7 bases each). V was trimmed by 4 bases and J by 5 bases, leaving 11 bases between them. CDR1 LNHNV and CDR2 YYDKDF come from the germline V gene (reference sequence). The length of the CDR3 is 13 residues. The CDR3 region is CATSTQGGETQYF. The CDR3 DNA is TGTGCCACCAGCACCCAGGGGGGGGAGACCCAGTACTTC.

The CDR3 here is CASSFPQGSSEKLFF. CDR3 coding DNA: TGTGCCAGCAGCTTCCCACAGGGATCAAGTGAAAAACTGTTTTTT. The chain combines TRBV7-9 with TRBJ1-4; a weak D match, TRBD1 (6 bases). The germline V and J ends were trimmed by 3 bases and 7 bases, with 15 bases remaining between them. The CDR3 is made up of 15 amino acids. Per germline, CDR1 SEHNR and CDR2 FQNEAQ (reference sequence).

This clonotype was counted many times. The chain links TRBV10-3 to TRBJ2-7; 7 bases line up with TRBD1. Germline CDR1 and CDR2: ENHRY and SYGVKD. This CDR3 spans 11 amino acids. V trimming: 8 bases; J trimming: 4 bases; junction bases outside the gene matches: 2. The CDR3 DNA is TGTGCCATCTTACAGGGGTACGAGCAGTACTTC. As protein: CAILQGYEQYF.

As regards this clonotype: Since a much larger clone is just one base distant, this may be a read error. V and J are TRBV7-9 and TRBJ1-1; D perhaps matches TRBD1 (5 bases). The CDR3 covers 16 residues. Looked up from germline, CDR1 is SEHNR and CDR2 is FQNEAQ (reference sequence). The V end lost 5 bases, the J end lost 5 bases, and 21 bases lay between the germline ends. In DNA form, the CDR3 reads TGTGCCAGCAGCCCTGGGGGATTGCGCCTTAGGACTGAAGCTTTCTTT. It specifies CASSPGGLRLRTEAFF. The variable domain in full, completed from reference TRBV7-9 and TRBJ1-1, reads DTGVSQNPRHKITKRGQNVTFRCDPISEHNRLYWYRQTLGQGPEFLTYFQNEAQLEKSRLLSDRFSAERPKGSFSTLEIQRTEQGDSAMYLCASSPGGLRLRTEAFFGQGTRLTVV.

This clonotype was counted ten times or more. This chain uses TRBV6-1 with TRBJ2-7; possibly TRBD1 for D (5 bases). The V and J ends lost 7 bases and 4 bases respectively, with 17 bases between them. The CDR3 totals 14 residues. The germline V gene has CDR1 MNHNS and CDR2 SASEGT. CDR3 in DNA: TGTGCCAGCACAGCAGGGCCAGGGTGGTACGAGCAGTACTTC. Translating gives CASTAGPGWYEQYF.